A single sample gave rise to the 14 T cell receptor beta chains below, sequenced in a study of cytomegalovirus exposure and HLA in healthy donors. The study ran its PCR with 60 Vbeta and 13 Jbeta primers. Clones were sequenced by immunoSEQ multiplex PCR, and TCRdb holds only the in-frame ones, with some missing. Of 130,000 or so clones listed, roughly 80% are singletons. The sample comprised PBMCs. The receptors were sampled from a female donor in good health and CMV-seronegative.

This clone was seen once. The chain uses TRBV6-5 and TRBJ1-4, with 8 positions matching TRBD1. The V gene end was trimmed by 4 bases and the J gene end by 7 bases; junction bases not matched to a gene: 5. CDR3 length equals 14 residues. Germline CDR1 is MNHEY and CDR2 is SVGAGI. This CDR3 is CASSWRQGSEKLFF. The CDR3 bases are TGTGCCAGCAGTTGGCGACAGGGGAGTGAAAAACTGTTTTTT.

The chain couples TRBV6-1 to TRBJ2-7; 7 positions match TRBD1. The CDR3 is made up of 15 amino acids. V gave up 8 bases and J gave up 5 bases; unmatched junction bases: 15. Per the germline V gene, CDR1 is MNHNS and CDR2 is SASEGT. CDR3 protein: CASPSKSTGSDEQYF. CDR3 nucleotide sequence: TGTGCCAGCCCTTCCAAATCGACAGGGTCCGACGAGCAGTACTTC.

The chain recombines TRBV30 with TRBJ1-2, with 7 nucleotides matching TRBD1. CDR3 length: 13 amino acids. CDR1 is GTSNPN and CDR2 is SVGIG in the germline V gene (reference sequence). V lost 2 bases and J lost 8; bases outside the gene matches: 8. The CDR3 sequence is CAWSPQGIGGYTF. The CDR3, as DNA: TGTGCCTGGAGTCCACAGGGGATAGGCGGCTACACCTTC.

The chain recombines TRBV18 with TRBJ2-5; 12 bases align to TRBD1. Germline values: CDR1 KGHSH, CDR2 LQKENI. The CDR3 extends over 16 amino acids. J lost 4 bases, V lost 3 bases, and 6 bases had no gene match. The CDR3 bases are TGTGCCAGCTCACCCTTGGGACAGGGGGCGCGAGAGACCCAGTACTTC. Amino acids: CASSPLGQGARETQYF.

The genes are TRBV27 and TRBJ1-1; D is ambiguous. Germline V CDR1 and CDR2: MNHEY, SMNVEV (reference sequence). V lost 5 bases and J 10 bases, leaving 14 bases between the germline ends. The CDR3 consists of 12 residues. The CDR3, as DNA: TGTGCCAGCAGTCAGACACGTACAAGAGCTTTCTTT. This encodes CASSQTRTRAFF.

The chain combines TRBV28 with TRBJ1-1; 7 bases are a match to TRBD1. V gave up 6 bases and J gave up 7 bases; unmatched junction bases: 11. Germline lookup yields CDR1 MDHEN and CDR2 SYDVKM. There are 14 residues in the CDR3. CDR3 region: CASSSGGQTGEAFF. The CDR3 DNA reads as TGTGCCAGCAGCTCAGGGGGACAAACCGGTGAAGCTTTCTTT.

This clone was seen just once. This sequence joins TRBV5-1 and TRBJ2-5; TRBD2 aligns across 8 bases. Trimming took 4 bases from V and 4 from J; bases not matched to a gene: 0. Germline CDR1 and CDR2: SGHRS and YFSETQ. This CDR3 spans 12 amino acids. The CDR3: CASSREGETQYF. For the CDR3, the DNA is TGCGCCAGCAGCCGGGAGGGAGAGACCCAGTACTTC.

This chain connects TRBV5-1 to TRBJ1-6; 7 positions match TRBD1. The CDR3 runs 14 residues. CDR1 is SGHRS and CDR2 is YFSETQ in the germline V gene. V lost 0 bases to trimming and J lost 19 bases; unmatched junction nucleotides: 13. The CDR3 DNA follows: TGCGCCAGCAGCTTGGTCCCCCCCGGACAGGTCTTGCACTTT. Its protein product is CASSLVPPGQVLHF.

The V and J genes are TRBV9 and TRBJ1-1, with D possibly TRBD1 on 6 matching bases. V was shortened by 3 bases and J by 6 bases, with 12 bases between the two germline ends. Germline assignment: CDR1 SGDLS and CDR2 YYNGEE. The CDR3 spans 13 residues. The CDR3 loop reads CASSAETGAEAFF. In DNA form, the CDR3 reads TGTGCCAGCAGCGCCGAGACAGGCGCTGAAGCTTTCTTT.

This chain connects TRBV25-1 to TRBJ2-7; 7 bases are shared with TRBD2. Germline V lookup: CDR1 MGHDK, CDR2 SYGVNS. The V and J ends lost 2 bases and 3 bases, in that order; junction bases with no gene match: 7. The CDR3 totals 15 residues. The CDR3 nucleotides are TGTGCCAGCAGTGAAACCGGCGCTAGCGGCTACGAGCAGTACTTC. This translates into CASSETGASGYEQYF.

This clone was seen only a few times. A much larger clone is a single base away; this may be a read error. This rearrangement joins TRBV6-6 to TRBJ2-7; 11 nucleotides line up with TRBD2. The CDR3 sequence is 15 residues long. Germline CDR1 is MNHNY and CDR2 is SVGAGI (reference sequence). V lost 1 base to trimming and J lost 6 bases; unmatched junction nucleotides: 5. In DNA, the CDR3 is TGTGCCAGCAGTTACTTAGCGGGAGGGCCTGGCGAGCAGTACTTC. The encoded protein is CASSYLAGGPGEQYF.

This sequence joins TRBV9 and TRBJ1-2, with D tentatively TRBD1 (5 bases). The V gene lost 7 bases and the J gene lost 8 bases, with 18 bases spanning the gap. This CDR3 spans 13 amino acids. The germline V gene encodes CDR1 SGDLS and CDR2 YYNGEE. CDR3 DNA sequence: TGTGCCAGCTTAAATCCAGGGTCTTCGGGCTACACCTTC. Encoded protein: CASLNPGSSGYTF. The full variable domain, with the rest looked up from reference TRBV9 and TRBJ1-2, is DSGVTQTPKHLITATGQRVTLRCSPRSGDLSVYWYQQSLDQGLQFLIQYYNGEERAKGNILERFSAQQFPDLHSELNLSSLELGDSALYFCASLNPGSSGYTFGSGTRLTVV.

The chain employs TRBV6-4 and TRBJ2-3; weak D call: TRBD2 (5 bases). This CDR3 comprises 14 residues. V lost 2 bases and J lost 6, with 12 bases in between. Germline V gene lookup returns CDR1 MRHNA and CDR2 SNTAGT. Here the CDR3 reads CASSDPGGGDTQYF. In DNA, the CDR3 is TGTGCCAGCAGTGACCCCGGAGGCGGCGATACGCAGTATTTT.

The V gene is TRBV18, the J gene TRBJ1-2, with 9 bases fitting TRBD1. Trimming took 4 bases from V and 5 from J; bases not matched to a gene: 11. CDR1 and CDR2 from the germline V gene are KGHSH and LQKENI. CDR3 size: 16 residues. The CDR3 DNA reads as TGTGCCAGCTCACATCCGGGACAGGGTTTTGATTATGGCTACACCTTC. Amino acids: CASSHPGQGFDYGYTF. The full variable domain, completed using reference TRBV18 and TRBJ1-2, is NAGVMQNPRHLVRRRGQEARLRCSPMKGHSHVYWYRQLPEEGLKFMVYLQKENIIDESGMPKERFSAEFPKEGPSILRIQQVVRGDSAAYFCASSHPGQGFDYGYTFGSGTRLTVV.